This is a list of T cell receptor beta chains from one sample in a study of cytomegalovirus exposure and HLA in healthy donors. Only in-frame clones appear in the TCRdb table, and some are missing; sequencing was by immunoSEQ multiplex PCR. This sample has 65,000 to 100,000 clones, with around 80% found just once. Sequenced: PBMCs. Source of these receptors: a man aged 35 to 55 in good health and CMV-seronegative. Each CDR3 is given with its conserved first and last residue. A D gene is named only where the DNA matches it firmly. Size is omitted from some rows. Given values are once, few, many or a class for expanded clones.

V gene	D gene	J gene	clone size	CDR3 protein	CDR3 DNA
TRBV7-3	-	TRBJ1-1	few	CASSLDGGTEAFF	TGTGCCAGCAGCTTAGACGGAGGCACTGAAGCTTTCTTT
TRBV19	-	TRBJ1-5	-	CASSQDIDQPQHF	TGTGCCAGTTCCCAGGATATCGATCAGCCCCAGCATTTT
TRBV6-1	-	TRBJ2-3	few	CASSDGGSTDTQYF	TGTGCCAGCAGTGACGGCGGGAGCACAGATACGCAGTATTTT
TRBV14	-	TRBJ1-2	-	CASSPLGEAGYTF	TGTGCCAGCAGCCCCCTTGGCGAGGCTGGCTACACCTTC
TRBV28	TRBD1	TRBJ1-6	many	CASSLGTGYSPLHF	TGTGCCAGCAGTTTAGGGACAGGGTATTCACCCCTCCACTTT
TRBV28	-	TRBJ1-2	once	CASSFDSNYGYTF	TGTGCCAGCAGTTTCGACAGTAACTATGGCTACACCTTC
TRBV19	-	TRBJ1-5	-	CASNPGRNQPQHF	TGTGCCAGTAACCCAGGGCGCAATCAGCCCCAGCATTTT
TRBV30	TRBD1	TRBJ2-3	-	CAWSVSGQIATQYF	TGTGCCTGGAGTGTATCGGGACAGATAGCTACGCAGTATTTT
TRBV11-2	-	TRBJ1-1	-	CASSEDSTEAFF	TGTGCCAGCAGCGAGGACAGCACTGAAGCTTTCTTT
TRBV6-1	TRBD1	TRBJ2-7	-	CASSFAQGTANEQYF	TGTGCCAGCAGTTTTGCGCAGGGGACAGCCAACGAGCAGTACTTC
TRBV5-1	TRBD1	TRBJ1-5	once	CASSLAGQGQPQHF	TGCGCCAGCAGCTTGGCCGGACAGGGTCAGCCCCAGCATTTT
TRBV10-3	TRBD2	TRBJ2-5	-	CATRSGGEETQYF	TGTGCCACCCGAAGCGGGGGGGAAGAGACCCAGTACTTC
TRBV7-2	TRBD1	TRBJ1-5	-	CASSRSFWDRDQPQHF	TGTGCCAGCAGCCGCTCCTTTTGGGACAGGGATCAGCCCCAGCATTTT
TRBV19	-	TRBJ1-1	few	CASTFPGTEAFF	TGTGCCAGTACGTTTCCCGGCACTGAAGCTTTCTTT
TRBV5-1	-	TRBJ1-1	-	CASSWTDTMNTEAFF	TGCGCCAGCAGCTGGACAGACACTATGAACACTGAAGCTTTCTTT